This T cell receptor (beta chain) was retrieved from a study of T cells in Graves' hyperthyroidism and ophthalmopathy. Regarding the study as a whole: In simple terms, a model built on 13 V-J features told ophthalmopathy apart from stable hyperthyroidism. Most expanded thyroid clonotypes above 0.001 recurred in blood.

This clonotype showed up just a few times. Its specificity is not known. RNA transcripts gave rise to amplified TCR beta CDR3 regions. HTBI primers were used for first-round RT-PCR of the TCR CDR3. TCRdb reprocessed the multiplex PCR reads via MiXCR and lists one record per CDR3 protein. The table has some 530,000 distinct CDR3 sequences, 20% to 25% seen once. Each ophthalmopathy patient scored at least 3 on the Clinical Activity Score and at least 4 on NOSPECS grade, with duration under 3 months. CDR1 is DFQATT, CDR2 SNEGSKA, per germline (reference sequence). The CDR3 loop spans 15 amino acids. The ends lost 4 bases at V and 5 bases at J; junction bases unmatched: 10.

This TCR was recovered from a woman aged 70-85 years with Graves' ophthalmopathy. The chain employs TRBV20-1 and TRBJ2-5; 10 positions agree with TRBD2. Sequenced sample: blood. CDR3: CSATNPGLAYETQYF. The CDR3 coding sequence is TGCAGTGCTACGAATCCGGGACTAGCGTATGAGACCCAGTACTTC.